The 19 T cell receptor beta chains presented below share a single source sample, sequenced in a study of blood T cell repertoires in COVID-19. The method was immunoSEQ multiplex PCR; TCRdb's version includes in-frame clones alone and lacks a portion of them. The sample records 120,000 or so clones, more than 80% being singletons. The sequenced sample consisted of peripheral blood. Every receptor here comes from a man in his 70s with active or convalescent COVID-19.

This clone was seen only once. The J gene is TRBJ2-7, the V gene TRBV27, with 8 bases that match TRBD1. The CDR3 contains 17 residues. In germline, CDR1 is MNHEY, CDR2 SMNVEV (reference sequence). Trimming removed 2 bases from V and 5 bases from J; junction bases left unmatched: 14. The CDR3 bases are TGTGCCAGCAGTTTAAGGACCGGGACAGGAGGTCCCCACGAGCAGTACTTC. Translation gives CASSLRTGTGGPHEQYF.

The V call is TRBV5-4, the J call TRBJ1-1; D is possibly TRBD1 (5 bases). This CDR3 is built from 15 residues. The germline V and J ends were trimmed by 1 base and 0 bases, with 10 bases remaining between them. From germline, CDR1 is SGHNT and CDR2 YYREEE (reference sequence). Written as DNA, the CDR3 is TGTGCCAGCAGCTTGTCGGCAGGGTTGAACACTGAAGCTTTCTTT. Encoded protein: CASSLSAGLNTEAFF.

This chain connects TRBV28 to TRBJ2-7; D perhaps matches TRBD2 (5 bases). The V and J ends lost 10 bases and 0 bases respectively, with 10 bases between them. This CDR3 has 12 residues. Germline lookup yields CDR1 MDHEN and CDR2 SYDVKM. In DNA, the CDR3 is TGTGCCATCGGGGAGAGCTCCTACGAGCAGTACTTC. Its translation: CAIGESSYEQYF.

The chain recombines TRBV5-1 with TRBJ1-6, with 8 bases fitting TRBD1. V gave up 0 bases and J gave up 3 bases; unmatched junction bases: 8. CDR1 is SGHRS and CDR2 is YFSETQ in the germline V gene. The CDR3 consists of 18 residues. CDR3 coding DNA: TGCGCCAGCAGCTTGGAGGGACAGGCCCTCGACTATAATTCACCCCTCCACTTT. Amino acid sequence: CASSLEGQALDYNSPLHF.

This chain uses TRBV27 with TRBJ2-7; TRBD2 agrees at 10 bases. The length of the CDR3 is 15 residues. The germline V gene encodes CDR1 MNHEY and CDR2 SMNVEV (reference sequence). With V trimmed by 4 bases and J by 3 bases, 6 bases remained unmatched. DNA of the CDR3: TGTGCCAGCAGTTCCTCTAGCGGGAGTTTCTACGAGCAGTACTTC. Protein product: CASSSSSGSFYEQYF.

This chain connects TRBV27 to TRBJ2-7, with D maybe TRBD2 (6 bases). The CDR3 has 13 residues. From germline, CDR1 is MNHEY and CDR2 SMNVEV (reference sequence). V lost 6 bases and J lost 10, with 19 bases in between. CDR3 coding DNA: TGTGCCAGCAGACAACCGCCGGGACTGGCTCAGTACTTC. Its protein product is CASRQPPGLAQYF.

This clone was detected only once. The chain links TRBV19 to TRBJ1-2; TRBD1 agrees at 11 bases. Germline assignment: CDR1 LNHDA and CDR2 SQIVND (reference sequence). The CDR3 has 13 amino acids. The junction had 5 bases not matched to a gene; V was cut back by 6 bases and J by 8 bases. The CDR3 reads CASSRTGGGGYTF. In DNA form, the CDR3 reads TGTGCCAGTAGCAGGACAGGGGGCGGCGGCTACACCTTC.

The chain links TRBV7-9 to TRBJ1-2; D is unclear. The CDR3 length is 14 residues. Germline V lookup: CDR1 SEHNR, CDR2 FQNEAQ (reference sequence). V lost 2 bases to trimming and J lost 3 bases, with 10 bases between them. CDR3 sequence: CASSLRTGDYGYTF. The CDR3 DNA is TGTGCCAGCAGCTTACGGACCGGGGACTATGGCTACACCTTC.

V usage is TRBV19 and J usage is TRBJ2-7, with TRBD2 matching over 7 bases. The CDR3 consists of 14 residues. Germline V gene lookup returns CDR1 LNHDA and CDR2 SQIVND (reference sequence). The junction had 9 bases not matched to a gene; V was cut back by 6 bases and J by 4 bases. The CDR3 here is CASRAGSWGYEQYF. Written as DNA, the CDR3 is TGTGCCAGTAGAGCGGGGTCTTGGGGGTACGAGCAGTACTTC.

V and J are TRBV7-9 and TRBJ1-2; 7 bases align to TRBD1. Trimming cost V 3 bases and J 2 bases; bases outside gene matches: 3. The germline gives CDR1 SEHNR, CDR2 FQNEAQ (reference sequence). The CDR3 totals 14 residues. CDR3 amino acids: CASSFTGDNYGYTF. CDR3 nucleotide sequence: TGTGCCAGCAGCTTCACAGGGGACAACTATGGCTACACCTTC. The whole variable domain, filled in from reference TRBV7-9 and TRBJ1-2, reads DTGVSQNPRHKITKRGQNVTFRCDPISEHNRLYWYRQTLGQGPEFLTYFQNEAQLEKSRLLSDRFSAERPKGSFSTLEIQRTEQGDSAMYLCASSFTGDNYGYTFGSGTRLTVV.

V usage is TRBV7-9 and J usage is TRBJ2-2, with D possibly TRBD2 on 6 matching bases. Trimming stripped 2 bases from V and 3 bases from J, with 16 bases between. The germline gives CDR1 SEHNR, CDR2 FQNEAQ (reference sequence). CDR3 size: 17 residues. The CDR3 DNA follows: TGTGCCAGCAGCTTAAAGCGGACGGCTAGCGACACCGGGGAGCTGTTTTTT. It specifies CASSLKRTASDTGELFF.

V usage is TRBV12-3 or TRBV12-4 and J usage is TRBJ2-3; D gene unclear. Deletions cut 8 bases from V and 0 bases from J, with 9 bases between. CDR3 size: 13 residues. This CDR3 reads CASALSSTDTQYF. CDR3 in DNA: TGTGCCAGCGCACTTTCTAGCACAGATACGCAGTATTTT.

The CDR3 region is CASSTGADRNQPQHF. The CDR3 region has the DNA TGTGCCAGTAGTACAGGGGCCGACCGGAACCAGCCCCAGCATTTT. J is TRBJ1-5 and V is TRBV19; possibly TRBD1 for D (6 bases). The CDR3 consists of 15 residues. V was cut by 4 bases and J by 7 bases, with 17 bases left in between. The germline V gene encodes CDR1 LNHDA and CDR2 SQIVND (reference sequence).

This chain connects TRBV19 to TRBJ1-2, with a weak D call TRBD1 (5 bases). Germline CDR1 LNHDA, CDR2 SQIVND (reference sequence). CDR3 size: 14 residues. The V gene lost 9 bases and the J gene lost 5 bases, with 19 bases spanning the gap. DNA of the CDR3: TGTGCCAGCACCGTCGGACAAGGAGATTATGGCTACACCTTC. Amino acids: CASTVGQGDYGYTF.

CDR3 DNA: TGTGCCAGCAGTCGGCAGGGAAGTTCCTACGAGCAGTACTTC. Translation: CASSRQGSSYEQYF. This rearrangement joins TRBV25-1 to TRBJ2-7; D possibly corresponds to TRBD1 (5 bases). The germline gives CDR1 MGHDK, CDR2 SYGVNS. Trimming took off 5 bases at V and 1 base at J, with 12 bases between the two ends. The CDR3 runs 14 residues.

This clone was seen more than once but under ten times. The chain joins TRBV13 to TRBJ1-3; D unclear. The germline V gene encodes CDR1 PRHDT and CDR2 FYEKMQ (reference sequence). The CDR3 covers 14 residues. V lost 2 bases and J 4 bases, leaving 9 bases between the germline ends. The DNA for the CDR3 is TGTGCCAGCAGCTTAATGGCAGGCGGAAACACCATATATTTT. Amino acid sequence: CASSLMAGGNTIYF.

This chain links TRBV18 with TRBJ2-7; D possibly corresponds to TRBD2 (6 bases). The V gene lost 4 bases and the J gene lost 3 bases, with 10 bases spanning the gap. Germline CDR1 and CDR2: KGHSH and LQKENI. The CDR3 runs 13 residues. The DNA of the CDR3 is TGTGCCAGCTCACTCCCGGGACTCTACGAGCAGTACTTC. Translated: CASSLPGLYEQYF.

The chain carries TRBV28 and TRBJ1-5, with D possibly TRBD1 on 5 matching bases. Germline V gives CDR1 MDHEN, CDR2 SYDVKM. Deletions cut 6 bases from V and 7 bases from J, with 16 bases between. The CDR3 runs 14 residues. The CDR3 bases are TGTGCCAGCAGCCCTAGAAACTGGGGCCAGCCCCAGCATTTT. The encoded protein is CASSPRNWGQPQHF.

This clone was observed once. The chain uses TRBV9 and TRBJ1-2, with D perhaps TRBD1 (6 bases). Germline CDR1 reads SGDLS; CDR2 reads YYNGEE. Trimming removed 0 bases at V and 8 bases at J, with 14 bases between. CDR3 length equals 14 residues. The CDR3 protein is CASSVGTGSGGYTF. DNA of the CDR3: TGTGCCAGCAGCGTAGGAACAGGGTCGGGAGGCTACACCTTC.